A single sample is the source of the 10 T cell receptor beta chains below, sequenced in a study of T cell responses to AZD1222 COVID-19 vaccine. Only in-frame clones appear in the TCRdb table, and some are missing; sequencing was by immunoSEQ multiplex PCR. Of about 110,000 clones listed, approximately 96% are singletons. The source material was peripheral blood, sampled on day 0 of AZD1222 vaccination. These receptor sequences come from an adult in good health.

The J gene is TRBJ1-2, the V gene TRBV6-1; TRBD1 agrees at 9 bases. This CDR3 is built from 15 residues. The V gene end was trimmed by 1 base and the J gene end by 7 bases; junction bases not matched to a gene: 7. Germline loops: CDR1 MNHNS, CDR2 SASEGT. This chain's CDR3 is CASSEEQGAWSGYTF. The CDR3 DNA reads TGTGCCAGCAGTGAAGAACAGGGGGCGTGGAGTGGCTACACCTTC.

V and J are TRBV23-1 and TRBJ1-1; unclear D gene. TRBV23-1 qualifies as an ORF whose function is uncertain. With 0 bases removed from V and 1 base from J, the gap between germline ends came to 6 bases. CDR3 length: 14 amino acids. Here the CDR3 reads CASSQSWKNTEAFF. For the CDR3, the DNA is TGCGCCAGCAGTCAATCCTGGAAGAACACTGAAGCTTTCTTT.

V is TRBV30 and J is TRBJ1-2; D remains ambiguous. Trimming stripped 3 bases from V and 3 bases from J, with 8 bases between. The CDR3 extends over 12 amino acids. From germline, CDR1 is GTSNPN and CDR2 SVGIG (reference sequence). The CDR3 reads CAWRLGYYGYTF. For the CDR3, the DNA is TGTGCCTGGAGGTTGGGGTACTATGGCTACACCTTC.

The chain recombines TRBV5-1 with TRBJ1-1, with 8 bases aligning to TRBD1. Germline CDR1 is SGHRS and CDR2 is YFSETQ. CDR3 length: 13 residues. The trim removed 4 bases at V and 6 bases at J, leaving 5 bases unmatched. The CDR3 loop is CASSVQQGAEAFF. CDR3 coding DNA: TGCGCCAGCAGCGTTCAACAGGGGGCTGAAGCTTTCTTT. The full variable domain, with the rest looked up from reference TRBV5-1 and TRBJ1-1, is KAGVTQTPRYLIKTRGQQVTLSCSPISGHRSVSWYQQTPGQGLQFLFEYFSETQRNKGNFPGRFSGRQFSNSRSEMNVSTLELGDSALYLCASSVQQGAEAFFGQGTRLTVV.

The rearrangement links TRBV11-2 to TRBJ1-5; tentatively, D is TRBD1 (5 bases). Trimming pared 1 base from V and 1 base from J, leaving 11 bases between. From germline, CDR1 is SGHAT and CDR2 FQNNGV. The CDR3 is 16 residues long. Written as DNA, the CDR3 is TGTGCCAGCAGCTTAGGCGGGGGGAGGAGCAATCAGCCCCAGCATTTT. Amino acid sequence: CASSLGGGRSNQPQHF. The entire variable domain, with the rest obtained from reference TRBV11-2 and TRBJ1-5, is as follows: EAGVAQSPRYKIIEKRQSVAFWCNPISGHATLYWYQQILGQGPKLLIQFQNNGVVDDSQLPKDRFSAERLKGVDSTLKIQPAKLEDSAVYLCASSLGGGRSNQPQHFGDGTRLSIL.

The V and J genes are TRBV19 and TRBJ2-2; 8 bases agree with TRBD2. Germline values: CDR1 LNHDA, CDR2 SQIVND (reference sequence). This CDR3 contains 14 residues. V lost 3 bases and J lost 6; bases outside the gene matches: 3. The CDR3 spells CASSMGREAGELFF. The CDR3 DNA sequence: TGTGCCAGTAGTATGGGGCGGGAGGCCGGGGAGCTGTTTTTT.

V is TRBV9 and J is TRBJ1-2; possibly TRBD1 for D (5 bases). V lost 3 bases to trimming and J lost 1 base, with 13 bases between them. This CDR3 region has 15 residues. The germline V gene has CDR1 SGDLS and CDR2 YYNGEE. CDR3 DNA: TGTGCCAGCAGCGCACGCCAGGGATTTAACTATGGCTACACCTTC. It codes for CASSARQGFNYGYTF.

This chain connects TRBV7-2 to TRBJ2-1, with 8 bases that match TRBD2. Germline values: CDR1 SGHTA, CDR2 FQGNSA. CDR3 length: 16 amino acids. V dropped 5 bases and J dropped 1; count of bases not matched to a gene: 7. The CDR3, as DNA: TGTGCCAGCAGCACCCAAGCGGGGGTATCCTACAATGAGCAGTTCTTC. It is translated as CASSTQAGVSYNEQFF. The full variable domain, rest sourced from reference TRBV7-2 and TRBJ2-1, is GAGVSQSPSNKVTEKGKDVELRCDPISGHTALYWYRQSLGQGLEFLIYFQGNSAPDKSGLPSDRFSAERTGGSVSTLTIQRTQQEDSAVYLCASSTQAGVSYNEQFFGPGTRLTVL.

The chain recombines TRBV9 with TRBJ1-3, with D hard to call. From germline, CDR1 is SGDLS and CDR2 YYNGEE. This CDR3 is 14 amino acids long. Trimming shortened V by 0 bases and J by 1 base, and 5 bases separated the two germline ends. Written as DNA, the CDR3 is TGTGCCAGCAGCGTAGATCATTCTGGAAACACCATATATTTT. It yields the protein CASSVDHSGNTIYF. Full variable domain (missing parts from reference TRBV9 and TRBJ1-3): DSGVTQTPKHLITATGQRVTLRCSPRSGDLSVYWYQQSLDQGLQFLIQYYNGEERAKGNILERFSAQQFPDLHSELNLSSLELGDSALYFCASSVDHSGNTIYFGEGSWLTVV.

The rearrangement links TRBV28 to TRBJ2-7, with 11 bases matching TRBD2. The germline V gene has CDR1 MDHEN and CDR2 SYDVKM. Trimming at V came to 2 bases and at J to 12 bases, leaving 9 bases not matched to a gene. The CDR3 spans 14 residues. CDR3 amino acids: CASSLKGLAGGGYF. CDR3 in DNA: TGTGCCAGCAGTTTAAAAGGACTAGCGGGCGGCGGGTACTTC.